This passage covers 8 T cell receptor beta chains from one sample sequenced in a study of vaccination and CD4 T cells after COVID-19. Cultured CD4+ T cell DNA was sequenced using the Oncomine TCR Beta short-read assay. TCRdb re-analysed the PCR reads in MiXCR, keeping a single row per CDR3 protein. This sample carries around 5,200 distinct CDR3 sequences, about 40% of them seen once, and the ten largest clones take roughly 50%. Their antigens remain unidentified. Documented treatment: roughly 10-day PBMC culture with coronavirus spike peptide pools or control peptides (ViraFEST assay). Collection of the unexposed donor's CD4+ T cells took place before the COVID-19 pandemic (2011-2018). The sample comprised CD4+ T cells from blood, cultured in vitro. Receptors were obtained from a human donor in good health.

Here the CDR3 DNA reads TGTGCCAGCAGGCAGGGGAGCAATCAGCCCCAGCATTTT. Amino acid sequence: CASRQGSNQPQHF. The chain links TRBV12-3 or TRBV12-4 to TRBJ1-5; D is perhaps TRBD1 (6 bases). V lost 6 bases to trimming and J lost 1 base, with 7 bases between them. There are 13 residues in the CDR3.

A single count supports this clonotype. The chain couples TRBV12-3 or TRBV12-4 to TRBJ1-1, with 8 positions matching TRBD1. The CDR3 extends over 15 amino acids. The V and J ends lost 6 bases and 3 bases, in that order; junction bases with no gene match: 9. In nucleotides, the CDR3 is TGTGCCAGCAGACTATTGACAGGGGCTGACACTGAAGCTTTCTTT. This codes for CASRLLTGADTEAFF.

This clonotype was picked up a small number of times. The chain recombines TRBV7-9 with TRBJ2-5; 7 bases are shared with TRBD1. Germline CDR1 and CDR2: SEHNR and FQNEAQ (reference sequence). Trimming removed 5 bases from V and 2 bases from J; junction bases left unmatched: 8. CDR3 length: 15 amino acids. Here the CDR3 DNA reads TGTGCCAGCAGCCCCCTACAGGGGCCACAAGAGACCCAGTACTTC. Its protein product is CASSPLQGPQETQYF.

The chain has TRBV19 and TRBJ1-6; D might be TRBD1 (5 bases). Germline V gene sequence: CDR1 LNHDA, CDR2 SQIVND (reference sequence). The length of the CDR3 is 14 residues. V was trimmed by 3 bases and J by 14 bases, leaving 17 bases between them. The CDR3 here is CASSISPDVRALHF. CDR3 bases: TGTGCCAGTAGTATCTCACCCGACGTCAGGGCCCTCCACTTT.

The chain combines TRBV30 with TRBJ2-7; no clear D gene. The CDR3 runs to 11 residues. The V end lost 4 bases, the J end lost 5 bases, and 9 bases lay between the germline ends. From germline, CDR1 is GTSNPN and CDR2 SVGIG (reference sequence). CDR3 protein: CAWIRRDEQYF. DNA for the CDR3: TGTGCCTGGATCCGGCGAGACGAGCAGTACTTC. Full variable domain (outside the CDR3, taken from reference TRBV30 and TRBJ2-7): SQTIHQWPATLVQPVGSPLSLECTVEGTSNPNLYWYRQAAGRGLQLLFYSVGIGQISSEVPQNLSASRPQDRQFILSSKKLLLSDSGFYLCAWIRRDEQYFGPGTRLTVT.

This clonotype was picked up a small number of times. The V call is TRBV20-1, the J call TRBJ1-2; 7 bases match TRBD1. The ends lost 5 bases at V and 2 bases at J; junction bases unmatched: 2. The CDR3 has 12 residues. Per germline, CDR1 DFQATT and CDR2 SNEGSKA (reference sequence). The CDR3 reads CSAAGQNYGYTF. CDR3 DNA: TGCAGTGCTGCGGGACAGAACTATGGCTACACCTTC.

The rearrangement links TRBV27 to TRBJ2-7; TRBD2 might be the D (6 bases). This CDR3 has 14 amino acids. V was shortened by 10 bases and J by 0 bases, with 16 bases between the two germline ends. Germline values: CDR1 MNHEY, CDR2 SMNVEV (reference sequence). The CDR3 coding sequence is TGTGCCATCGCCCGGGGGAGTAGCTCCTACGAGCAGTACTTC. Translated: CAIARGSSSYEQYF.

This rearrangement joins TRBV10-2 to TRBJ2-2; TRBD2 matches at 11 bases. The CDR3 extends over 14 amino acids. V lost 8 bases, J lost 4 bases, and 3 bases stayed unmatched. In germline, CDR1 is WSHSY, CDR2 SAAADI. In DNA, the CDR3 is TGCGCCAGCCTAGCGGGGGGACGCACCGGGGAGCTGTTTTTT. Translating gives CASLAGGRTGELFF.